What follows describes a single T cell receptor (beta chain). Original analysis: Amplification of reference gene primers was used by the study to estimate nucleated cell counts. TCRdb's copy holds only in-frame clones and misses some; the assay was immunoSEQ multiplex PCR. Clone size and V and J calls were adopted from that table, with D and trimming inferred from the DNA. The data contain 200,000 to 250,000 clones, over 75% of them singletons. Germline lookup yields CDR1 LGHDT and CDR2 YNNKEL (reference sequence). V shed 2 bases and J 6 bases; nucleotides not matched to a gene: 7. The CDR3 covers 16 residues. This record belongs to a study of blood T cell repertoires in COVID-19. Overall study: The United States, Italy and Spain were the sources of the acute and convalescent COVID-19 samples.

This sequence was found in a woman aged 40 to 50 with acute or convalescent COVID-19. This rearrangement joins TRBV3-1 (or the pseudogene TRBV3-2) to TRBJ2-1, with TRBD2 matching 10 bases. Sequencing was carried out using peripheral blood. The CDR3 here is CASSQLGLAEPNEQFF. The CDR3 nucleotides are TGTGCCAGCAGCCAACTCGGACTAGCGGAGCCCAATGAGCAGTTCTTC.